This is a list of T cell receptor beta chains from one sample in a study of memory CD4+ T cells and cytomegalovirus serostatus. Measured with immunoSEQ multiplex PCR; TCRdb has only the in-frame clones, and not every one. The sample has just under 65,000 clones, over 60% seen once; the top ten hold around 0.81%. The sequenced material came from memory CD4+ T cells from blood. These receptors all come from an adult in good health and CMV-seronegative. Both conserved end residues are part of each CDR3.

TRBV20-1	TRBJ1-1	CSAREAREAFF
TRBV6-1	TRBJ2-5	CASIWTGGKTQYF
TRBV6-1	TRBJ2-7	CASSELAGGSEQYF
TRBV6-1	TRBJ1-5	CASRDQGSLNQPQHF
TRBV6-6	TRBJ1-1	CASSFQGQAKAEAFF
TRBV27	TRBJ2-7	CASSLGQVKYYEQYF
TRBV7-8	TRBJ1-1	CASSAFPRGGTEAFF
TRBV27	TRBJ2-7	CASSQLYRSSYEQYF
TRBV10-2	TRBJ1-2	CASSGPAVYGYTF
TRBV6-1	TRBJ2-5	CASSEARWVEETQYF
TRBV2	TRBJ2-7	CASHPGSNLYEQYF
TRBV7-2	TRBJ2-7	CASSLSASGRYYEQYF
TRBV5-6	TRBJ2-3	CASSKAGGPPADTQYF
TRBV19	TRBJ1-3	CASRKDTSGNTIYF
TRBV10-3	TRBJ2-7	CAIARGQRGYEQYF
TRBV25-1	TRBJ1-2	CASSSNQGYYSYTF
TRBV2	TRBJ2-5	CASSWSEETQYF
TRBV11-3	TRBJ2-3	CASRLGPSTDTQYF
TRBV11-3	TRBJ2-2	CASSLRQGDTGELFF
TRBV30	TRBJ1-2	CAWSALQGQGVAGYTF
TRBV2	TRBJ2-7	CASRPTSGLAGGGYEQYF
TRBV5-1	TRBJ1-4	CASSLAGTGGEKLFF
TRBV10-1	TRBJ2-1	CASSVNNEQFF
TRBV15	TRBJ2-7	CATSRGQELSYEQYF
TRBV28	TRBJ2-1	CATTWRSYNEQFF
TRBV5-4	TRBJ2-1	CASRGRVAGGTYNEQFF
TRBV7-2	TRBJ2-2	CASSPQWGTGELFF
TRBV14	TRBJ2-7	CASSQVQGMGEQYF
TRBV28	TRBJ2-7	CASSRQSLSYEQYF
TRBV9	TRBJ2-1	CASSVRLAEYNEQFF
TRBV9	TRBJ2-7	CASSFQVDTYEQYF
TRBV28	TRBJ1-1	CASSQQGSAFF